This TCR beta chain was profiled in a study of OX40 agonist ivuxolimab in advanced cancers. About the study: In this cohort, patients received ivuxolimab, an agonistic anti-OX40 (CD134) antibody. Findings of the study overall: Individuals who were partial responders at 0.1-3.0 mg/kg had clonal expansion that ranked among the lowest.

With autoimmune disease history or systemic immunosuppression, patients were excluded. To note about this clone: As yet, its antigen is unknown.

Generated by immunoSEQ multiplex PCR, the TCRdb table keeps only in-frame clones and is missing some. The sample contains 80,000 to 100,000 clones, 75% to 90% of which appear only once. Trimming removed 7 bases from V and 3 bases from J, with 12 bases in between. Germline V gene sequence: CDR1 SQVTM, CDR2 ANQGSEA. The length of the CDR3 is 12 residues. Sequenced here: CD4+ or CD8+ T cells sorted from blood, sampled in a trial of the OX40 agonist ivuxolimab. The genes are TRBV29-1 and TRBJ1-1; no clear D gene. This TCR came from an adult with an advanced solid tumor such as melanoma, head and neck, liver or kidney cancer. The CDR3 is CSATRRYTEAFF. The CDR3 nucleotides are TGCAGCGCCACACGACGGTACACTGAAGCTTTCTTT.